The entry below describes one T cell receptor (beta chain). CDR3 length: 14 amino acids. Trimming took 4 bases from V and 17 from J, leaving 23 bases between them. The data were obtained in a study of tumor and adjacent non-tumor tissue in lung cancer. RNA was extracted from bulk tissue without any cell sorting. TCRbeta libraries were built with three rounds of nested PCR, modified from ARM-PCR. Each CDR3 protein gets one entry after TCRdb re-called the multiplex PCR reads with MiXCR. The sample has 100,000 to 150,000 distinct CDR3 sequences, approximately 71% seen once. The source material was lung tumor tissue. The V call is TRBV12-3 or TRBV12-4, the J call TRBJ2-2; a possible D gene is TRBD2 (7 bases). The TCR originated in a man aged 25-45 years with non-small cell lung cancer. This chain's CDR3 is CASSSYRATGGLFF. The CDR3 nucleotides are TGTGCCAGCAGTTCCTACAGAGCCACCGGGGGGCTCTTTTTT.